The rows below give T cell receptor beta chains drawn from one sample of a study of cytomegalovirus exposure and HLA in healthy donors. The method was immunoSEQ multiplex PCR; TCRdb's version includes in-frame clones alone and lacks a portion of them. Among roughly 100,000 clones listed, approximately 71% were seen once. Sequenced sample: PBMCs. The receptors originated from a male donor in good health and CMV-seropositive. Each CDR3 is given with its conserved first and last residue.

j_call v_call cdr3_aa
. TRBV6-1 CASSRQGVTTYEQYF
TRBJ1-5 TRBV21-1 CASSKFRGDGNQPQHF
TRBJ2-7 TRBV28 CASSLKERTTEQYF
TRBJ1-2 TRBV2 CASPNGPRGIYGYTF
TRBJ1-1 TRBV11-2 CASSQRTGRGEAFF
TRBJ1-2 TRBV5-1 CASSLVGGPSTF
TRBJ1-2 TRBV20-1 CSADRGSGYTF
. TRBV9 CASSPSGAGLDEQYF
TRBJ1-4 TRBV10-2 CASTGYQNEKLFF
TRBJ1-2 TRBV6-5 CASSSGGKGYGYTF
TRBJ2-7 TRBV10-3 CAIRVAGGPLGEQYF
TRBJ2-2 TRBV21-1 CASSKDGPDRGKYTGELFF
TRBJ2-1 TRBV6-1 CASKSGTGSSNEQFF
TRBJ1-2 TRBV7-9 CASSLVPSNYGYTF
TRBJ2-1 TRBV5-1 CASSLTAGEQFF
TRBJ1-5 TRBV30 CAWSVEFDLAGSQPQHF
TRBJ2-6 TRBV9 CASSVTGTNSGANVLTF
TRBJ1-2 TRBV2 CASNTGSDYGYTF
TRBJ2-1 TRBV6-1 CASSEPAAGTYNEQFF
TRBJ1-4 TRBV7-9 CASSSRTGRITTNEKLFF
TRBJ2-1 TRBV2 CASSGGDRGNDEQFF
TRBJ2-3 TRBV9 CASSGTSGRAGTQYF
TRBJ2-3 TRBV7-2 CASSLDWATDTQYF
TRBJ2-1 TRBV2 CASSVTGTQAYNEQFF
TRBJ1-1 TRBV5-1 CASSLRGGEGTEAFF
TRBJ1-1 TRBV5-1 CASSYRTGINTEAFF
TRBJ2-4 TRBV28 CASSFAQPGAKNIQYF
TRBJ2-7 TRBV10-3 CAISSGTANEQYF
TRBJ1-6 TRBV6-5 CASSYFTGIVYSPLHF
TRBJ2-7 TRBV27 CASSAPGQGAKEQYF
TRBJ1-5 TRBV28 CASSTGQNNQPQHF
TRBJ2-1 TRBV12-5 CASGLVSSDYYNEQFF
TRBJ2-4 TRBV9 CASSPGDSGKNIQYF
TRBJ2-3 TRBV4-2 CASSFRLASPFTDTQYF
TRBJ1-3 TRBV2 CASSERQASSGNTIYF
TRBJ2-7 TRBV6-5 CASTRQVSSYEQYF
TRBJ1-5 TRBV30 CAWSVHSNAQPQHF
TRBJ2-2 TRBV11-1 CASSLVGVNTGELFF
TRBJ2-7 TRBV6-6 CATRPSGLAYEQYF
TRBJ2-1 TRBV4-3 CASSRTTSGGPFGFNNEQFF
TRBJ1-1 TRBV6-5 CASSADGLMNTEAFF
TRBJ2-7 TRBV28 CASSTGQGREQYF
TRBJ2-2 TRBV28 CASNLTPGHSNTGELFF
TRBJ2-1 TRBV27 CASRPSGRAYEQFF
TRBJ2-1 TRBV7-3 CASSLETSGAYNEQFF
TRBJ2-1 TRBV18 CASSPQRGNNEQFF
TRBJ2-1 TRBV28 CASIPLMGGIYNEQFF
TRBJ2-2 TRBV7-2 CASSVDYTGELFF
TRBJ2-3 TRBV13 CASSFQLAGGIDTQYF
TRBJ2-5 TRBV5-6 CASSFGSQGFETQYF
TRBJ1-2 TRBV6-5 CASSYEGRVYGYTF
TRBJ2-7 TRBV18 CASSPGQGREGEQYF